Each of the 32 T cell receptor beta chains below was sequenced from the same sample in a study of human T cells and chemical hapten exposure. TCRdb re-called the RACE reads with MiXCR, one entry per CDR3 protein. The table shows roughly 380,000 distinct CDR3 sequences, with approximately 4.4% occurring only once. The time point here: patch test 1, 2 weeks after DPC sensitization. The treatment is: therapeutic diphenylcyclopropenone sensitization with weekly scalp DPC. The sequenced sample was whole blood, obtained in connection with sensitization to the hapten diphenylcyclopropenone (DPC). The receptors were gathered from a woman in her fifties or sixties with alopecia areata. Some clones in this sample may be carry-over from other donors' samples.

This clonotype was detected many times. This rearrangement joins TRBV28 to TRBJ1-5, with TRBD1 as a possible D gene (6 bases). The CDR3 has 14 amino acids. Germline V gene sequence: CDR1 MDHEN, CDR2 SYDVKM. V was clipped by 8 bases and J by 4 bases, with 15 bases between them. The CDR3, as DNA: TGTGCCAGCGTGGTCCTACAGGGAAATCAGCCCCAGCATTTT. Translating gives CASVVLQGNQPQHF.

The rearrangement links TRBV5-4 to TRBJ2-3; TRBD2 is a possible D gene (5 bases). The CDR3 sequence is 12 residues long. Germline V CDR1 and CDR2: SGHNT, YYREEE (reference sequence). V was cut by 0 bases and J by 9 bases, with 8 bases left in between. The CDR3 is CASSLGTGTQYF. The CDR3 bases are TGTGCCAGCAGCTTGGGAACGGGAACGCAGTATTTT.

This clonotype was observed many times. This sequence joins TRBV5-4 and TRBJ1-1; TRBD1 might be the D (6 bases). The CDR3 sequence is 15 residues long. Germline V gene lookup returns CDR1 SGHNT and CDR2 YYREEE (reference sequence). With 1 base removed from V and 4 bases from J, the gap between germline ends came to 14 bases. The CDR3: CASSLSIGGSTEAFF. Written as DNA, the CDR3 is TGTGCCAGCAGCTTGTCTATAGGGGGTAGCACTGAAGCTTTCTTT.

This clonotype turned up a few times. The CDR3 region is CASSPNRGQIEAFF. The CDR3 bases are TGTGCCAGCAGCCCGAACAGGGGGCAGATTGAAGCTTTCTTT. The genes are TRBV4-2 and TRBJ1-1; 9 bases match TRBD1. V lost 4 bases and J lost 7; bases outside the gene matches: 7. This CDR3 is built from 14 residues. Germline CDR1 reads LGHNA; CDR2 reads YNFKEQ.

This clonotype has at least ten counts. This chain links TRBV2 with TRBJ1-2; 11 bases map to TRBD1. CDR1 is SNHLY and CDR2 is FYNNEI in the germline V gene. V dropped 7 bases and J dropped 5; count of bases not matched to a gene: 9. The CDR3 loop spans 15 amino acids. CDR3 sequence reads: CASNSGQGAIYGYTF. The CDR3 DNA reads TGTGCCAGCAACAGTGGACAGGGGGCGATTTATGGCTACACCTTC.

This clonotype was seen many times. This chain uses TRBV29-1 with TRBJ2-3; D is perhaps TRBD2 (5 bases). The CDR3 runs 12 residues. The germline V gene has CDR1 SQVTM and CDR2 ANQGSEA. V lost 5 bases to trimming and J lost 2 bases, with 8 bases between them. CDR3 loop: CSVRTLTDTQYF. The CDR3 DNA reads TGCAGCGTTCGGACTCTCACAGATACGCAGTATTTT.

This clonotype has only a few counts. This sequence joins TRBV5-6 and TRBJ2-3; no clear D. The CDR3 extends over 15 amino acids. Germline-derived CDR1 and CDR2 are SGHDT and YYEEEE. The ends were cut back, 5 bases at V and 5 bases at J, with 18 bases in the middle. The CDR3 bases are TGTGCCAGCAGGGCGGTAGGGTTGTCAGGAGATACGCAGTATTTT. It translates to CASRAVGLSGDTQYF. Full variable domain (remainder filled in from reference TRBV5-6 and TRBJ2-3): DAGVTQSPTHLIKTRGQQVTLRCSPKSGHDTVSWYQQALGQGPQFIFQYYEEEERQRGNFPDRFSGHQFPNYSSELNVNALLLGDSALYLCASRAVGLSGDTQYFGPGTRLTVL.

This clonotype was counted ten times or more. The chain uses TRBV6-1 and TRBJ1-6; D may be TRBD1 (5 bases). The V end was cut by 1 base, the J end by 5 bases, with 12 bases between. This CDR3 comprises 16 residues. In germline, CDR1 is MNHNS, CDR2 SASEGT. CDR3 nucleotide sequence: TGTGCCAGCAGTGAAGTAGGGGCAGGGAATAATTCACCCCTCCACTTT. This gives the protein CASSEVGAGNNSPLHF.

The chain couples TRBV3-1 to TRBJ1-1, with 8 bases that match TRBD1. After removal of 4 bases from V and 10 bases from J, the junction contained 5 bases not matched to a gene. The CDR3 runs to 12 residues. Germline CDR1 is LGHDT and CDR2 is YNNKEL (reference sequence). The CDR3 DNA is TGTGCCAGCAGCCCCGGCGGGACAGGAGCTTTCTTT. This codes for CASSPGGTGAFF.

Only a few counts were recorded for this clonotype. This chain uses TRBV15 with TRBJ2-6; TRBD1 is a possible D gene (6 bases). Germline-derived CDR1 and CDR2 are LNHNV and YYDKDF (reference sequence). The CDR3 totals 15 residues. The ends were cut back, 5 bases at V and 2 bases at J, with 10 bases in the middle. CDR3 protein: CATSGTGTGANVLTF. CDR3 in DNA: TGTGCCACCAGCGGAACAGGGACTGGGGCCAACGTCCTGACTTTC. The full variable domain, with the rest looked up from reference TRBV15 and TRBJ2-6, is DAMVIQNPRYQVTQFGKPVTLSCSQTLNHNVMYWYQQKSSQAPKLLFHYYDKDFNNEADTPDNFQSRRPNTSFCFLDIRSPGLGDTAMYLCATSGTGTGANVLTFGAGSRLTVL.

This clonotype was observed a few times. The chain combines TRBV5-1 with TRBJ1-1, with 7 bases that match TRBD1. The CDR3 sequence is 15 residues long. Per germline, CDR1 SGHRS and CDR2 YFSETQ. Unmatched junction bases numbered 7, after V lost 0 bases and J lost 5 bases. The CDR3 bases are TGCGCCAGCAGCTTGGTGGGCCAGGGGGGAACTGAAGCTTTCTTT. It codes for CASSLVGQGGTEAFF.

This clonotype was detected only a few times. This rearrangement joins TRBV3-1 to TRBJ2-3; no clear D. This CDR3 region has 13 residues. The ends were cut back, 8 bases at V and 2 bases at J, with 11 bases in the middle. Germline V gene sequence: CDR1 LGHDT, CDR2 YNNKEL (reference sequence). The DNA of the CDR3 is TGTGCCAGCGGTAGTGCAACCACAGATACGCAGTATTTT. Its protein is CASGSATTDTQYF.

The CDR3 loop reads CASSPAGLNNSPLHF. In nucleotides, the CDR3 is TGTGCCAGCAGTCCGGCGGGGCTCAATAATTCACCCCTCCACTTT. The gene calls are TRBV14 and TRBJ1-6, with D maybe TRBD1 (5 bases). The germline CDR1 and CDR2 sequences are SGHDN and FVKESK. This CDR3 comprises 15 residues. Between the trimmed V and J ends, which lost 6 bases and 5 bases, there was a span of 14 bases.

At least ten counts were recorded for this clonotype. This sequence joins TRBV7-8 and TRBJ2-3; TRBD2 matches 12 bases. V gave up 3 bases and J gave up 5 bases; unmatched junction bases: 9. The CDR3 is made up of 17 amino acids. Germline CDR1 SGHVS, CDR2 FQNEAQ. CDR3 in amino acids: CASSLVASGGALDTQYF. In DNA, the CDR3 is TGTGCCAGCAGCTTGGTCGCTAGCGGGGGGGCCTTAGATACGCAGTATTTT. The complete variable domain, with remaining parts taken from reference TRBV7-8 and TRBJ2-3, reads GAGVSQSPRYKVAKRGQDVALRCDPISGHVSLFWYQQALGQGPEFLTYFQNEAQLDKSGLPSDRFFAERPEGSVSTLKIQRTQQEDSAVYLCASSLVASGGALDTQYFGPGTRLTVL.

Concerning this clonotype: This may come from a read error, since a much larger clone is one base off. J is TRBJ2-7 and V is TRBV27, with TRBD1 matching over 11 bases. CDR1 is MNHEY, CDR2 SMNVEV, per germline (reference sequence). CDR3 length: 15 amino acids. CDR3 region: CTSSAGTGGYYEQYF. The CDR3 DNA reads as TGTACCAGCAGCGCAGGGACAGGGGGTTACTACGAGCAGTACTTC.

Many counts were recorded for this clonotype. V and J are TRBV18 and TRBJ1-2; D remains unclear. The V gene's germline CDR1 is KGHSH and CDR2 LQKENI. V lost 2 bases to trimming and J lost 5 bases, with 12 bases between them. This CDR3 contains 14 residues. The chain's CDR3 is CASSPGRQDYGYTF. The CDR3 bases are TGTGCCAGCTCACCAGGACGCCAGGATTATGGCTACACCTTC.

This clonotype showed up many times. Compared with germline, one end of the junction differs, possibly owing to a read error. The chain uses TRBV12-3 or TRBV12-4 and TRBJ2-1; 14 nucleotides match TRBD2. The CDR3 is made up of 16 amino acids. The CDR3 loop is CATSLGTSGRMGEQFF. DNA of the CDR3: TGTGCCACCAGTCTCGGGACTAGCGGGAGAATGGGTGAGCAGTTCTTC.

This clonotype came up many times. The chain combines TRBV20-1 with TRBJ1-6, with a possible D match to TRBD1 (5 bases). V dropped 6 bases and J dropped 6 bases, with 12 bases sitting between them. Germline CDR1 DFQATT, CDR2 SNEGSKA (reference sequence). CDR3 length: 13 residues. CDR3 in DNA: TGCAGTGCGTCGGGGGACCCTAATTCACCCCTCCACTTT. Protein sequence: CSASGDPNSPLHF.

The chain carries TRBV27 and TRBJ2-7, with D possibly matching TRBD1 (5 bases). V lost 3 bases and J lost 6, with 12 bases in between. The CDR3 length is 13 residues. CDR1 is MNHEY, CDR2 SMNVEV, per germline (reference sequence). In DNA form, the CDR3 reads TGTGCCAGCAGTTTTCGTTTAGGGGTCGAGCAGTACTTC. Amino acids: CASSFRLGVEQYF.

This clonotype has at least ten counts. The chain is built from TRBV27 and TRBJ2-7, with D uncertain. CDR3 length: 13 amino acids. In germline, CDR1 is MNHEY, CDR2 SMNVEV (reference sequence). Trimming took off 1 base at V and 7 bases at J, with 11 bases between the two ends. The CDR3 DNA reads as TGTGCCAGCAGTTTATATGGGGTAGGGGAGCAGTACTTC. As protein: CASSLYGVGEQYF.

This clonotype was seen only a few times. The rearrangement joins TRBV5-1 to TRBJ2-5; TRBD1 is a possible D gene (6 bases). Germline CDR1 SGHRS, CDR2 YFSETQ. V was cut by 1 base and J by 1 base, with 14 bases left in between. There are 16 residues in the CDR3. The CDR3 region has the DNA TGCGCCAGCAGCTTGCTACCGGGACACTCCCAAGAGACCCAGTACTTC. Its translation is CASSLLPGHSQETQYF.

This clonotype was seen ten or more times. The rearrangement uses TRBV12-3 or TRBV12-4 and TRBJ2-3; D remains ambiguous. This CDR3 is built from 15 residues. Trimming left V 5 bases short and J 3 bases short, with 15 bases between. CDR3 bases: TGTGCCAGCAGTATCCAACCGGTGGGGACAGATACGCAGTATTTT. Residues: CASSIQPVGTDTQYF.

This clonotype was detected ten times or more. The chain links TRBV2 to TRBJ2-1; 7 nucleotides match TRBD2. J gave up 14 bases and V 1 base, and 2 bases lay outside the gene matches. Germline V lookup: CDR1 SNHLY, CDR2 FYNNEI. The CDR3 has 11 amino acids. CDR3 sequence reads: CASSEGGTKFF. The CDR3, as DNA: TGTGCCAGCAGTGAAGGCGGGACTAAGTTCTTC.

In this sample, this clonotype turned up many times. The chain's CDR3 is CASSQEARSSTGANVLTF. CDR3 bases: TGTGCCAGCAGCCAAGAGGCGAGAAGCAGCACTGGGGCCAACGTCCTGACTTTC. V usage is TRBV14 and J usage is TRBJ2-6; D is unclear. The V end was cut by 0 bases, the J end by 2 bases, with 14 bases between. The CDR3 covers 18 residues. Germline CDR1 SGHDN, CDR2 FVKESK.

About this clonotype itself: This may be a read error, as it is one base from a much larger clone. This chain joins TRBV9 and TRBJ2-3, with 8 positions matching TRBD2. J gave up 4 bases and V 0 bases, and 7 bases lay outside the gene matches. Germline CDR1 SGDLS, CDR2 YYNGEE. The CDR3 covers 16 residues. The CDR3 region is CASSVGGGRLSDTQYF. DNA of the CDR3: TGTGCCAGCAGCGTAGGAGGCGGGAGGCTCTCAGATACGCAGTATTTT.

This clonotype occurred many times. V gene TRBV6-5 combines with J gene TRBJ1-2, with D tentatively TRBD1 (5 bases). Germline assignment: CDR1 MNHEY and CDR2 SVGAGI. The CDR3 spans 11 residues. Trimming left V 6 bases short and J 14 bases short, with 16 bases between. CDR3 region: CASRNRDRTTF. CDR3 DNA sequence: TGTGCCAGCAGAAACCGGGACCGTACGACCTTC.

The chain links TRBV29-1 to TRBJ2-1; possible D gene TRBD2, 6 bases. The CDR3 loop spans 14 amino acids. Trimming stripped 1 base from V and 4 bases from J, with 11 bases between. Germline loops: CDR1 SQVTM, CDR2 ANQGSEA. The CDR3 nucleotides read TGCAGCGTTGAAGTACTAGCCGGGTACAATGAGCAGTTCTTC. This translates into CSVEVLAGYNEQFF.

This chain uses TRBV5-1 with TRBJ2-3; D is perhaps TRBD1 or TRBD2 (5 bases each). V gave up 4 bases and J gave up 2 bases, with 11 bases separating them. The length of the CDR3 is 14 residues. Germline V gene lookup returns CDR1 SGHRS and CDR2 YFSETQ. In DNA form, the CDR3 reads TGCGCCAGCAGCCGGGACCAAACCACAGATACGCAGTATTTT. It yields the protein CASSRDQTTDTQYF.

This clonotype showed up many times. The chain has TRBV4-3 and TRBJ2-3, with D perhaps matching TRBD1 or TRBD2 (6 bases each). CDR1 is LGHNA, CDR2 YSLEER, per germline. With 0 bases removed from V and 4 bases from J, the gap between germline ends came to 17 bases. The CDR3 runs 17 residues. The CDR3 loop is CASSQDAGYRAADTQYF. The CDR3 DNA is TGCGCCAGCAGCCAAGATGCGGGGTACAGGGCGGCAGATACGCAGTATTTT.

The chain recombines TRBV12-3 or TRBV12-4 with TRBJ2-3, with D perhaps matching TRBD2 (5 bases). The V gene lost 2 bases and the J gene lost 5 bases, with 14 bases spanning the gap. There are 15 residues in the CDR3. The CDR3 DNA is TGTGCCAGCAGTTTAAGAGGGATCGAAGGAGATACGCAGTATTTT. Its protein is CASSLRGIEGDTQYF.

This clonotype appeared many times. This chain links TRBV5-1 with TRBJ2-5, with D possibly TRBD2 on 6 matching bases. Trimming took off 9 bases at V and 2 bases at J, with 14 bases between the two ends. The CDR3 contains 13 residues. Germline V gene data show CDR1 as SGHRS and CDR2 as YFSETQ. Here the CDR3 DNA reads TGCGCCATCGCATGGGGGGAACAAGAGACCCAGTACTTC. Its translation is CAIAWGEQETQYF.

The CDR3 sequence: CSAEQGFYGYTF. CDR3 DNA sequence: TGCAGTGCTGAACAGGGATTCTATGGCTACACCTTC. The chain links TRBV20-1 to TRBJ1-2; D is possibly TRBD1 (6 bases). The CDR3 spans 12 residues. V gave up 5 bases and J gave up 4 bases, with 11 bases separating them. Germline values: CDR1 DFQATT, CDR2 SNEGSKA (reference sequence).